This TCR beta chain was identified during a study of blood T cell repertoires in COVID-19. This clone was counted once. V was pared by 0 bases and J by 5 bases, with 11 bases between. CDR3 length equals 15 residues. Germline-derived CDR1 and CDR2 are MGHRA and YSYEKL. Generated by immunoSEQ multiplex PCR, the TCRdb table keeps only in-frame clones and is missing some. Of 330,000 or so clones listed, 70% to 90% were seen once; the top ten hold 1.5% to 2%. Sequencing was done on a sample of PBMCs or T cells enriched from blood (not recorded which). The receptor comes from a man in his forties or fifties in a cohort exposed to, infected with or recovered from COVID-19 (not recorded which). This sequence joins TRBV4-1 and TRBJ2-1, with D tentatively TRBD2 (5 bases). CDR3 loop: CASSQDRGSNNEQFF. In DNA form, the CDR3 reads TGCGCCAGCAGCCAAGATAGAGGGTCGAACAATGAGCAGTTCTTC.